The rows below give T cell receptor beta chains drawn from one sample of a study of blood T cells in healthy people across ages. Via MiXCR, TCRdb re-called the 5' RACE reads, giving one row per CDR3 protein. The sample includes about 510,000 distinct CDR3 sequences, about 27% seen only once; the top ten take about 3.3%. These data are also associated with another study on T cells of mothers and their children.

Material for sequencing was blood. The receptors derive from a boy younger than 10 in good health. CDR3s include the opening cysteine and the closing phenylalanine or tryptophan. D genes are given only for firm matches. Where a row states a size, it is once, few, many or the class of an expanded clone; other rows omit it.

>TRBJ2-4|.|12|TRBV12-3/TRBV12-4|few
TGTGCCAGCAGTCCACAGGGATACATTCAGTACTTC
CASSPQGYIQYF
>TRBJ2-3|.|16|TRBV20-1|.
TGCAGTGCTAGTCCCCCAGGGGGGGCCGGCACAGATACGCAGTATTTT
CSASPPGGAGTDTQYF
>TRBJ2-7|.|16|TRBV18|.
TGTGCCAGCTCACTTACCGGGACCGGCATCTCCTACGAGCAGTACTTC
CASSLTGTGISYEQYF
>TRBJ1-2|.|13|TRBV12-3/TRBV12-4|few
TGTGCCAGCAGACCAGGGGTTAGAGATGGCTACACCTTC
CASRPGVRDGYTF
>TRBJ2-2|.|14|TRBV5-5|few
TGTGCCAGCACCTTGGCCGGAGTCACCGGGGAGCTGTTTTTT
CASTLAGVTGELFF
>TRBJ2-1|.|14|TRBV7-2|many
TGTGCCAGCAGCTTCGGGCCCATGAAGGGTGAGCAGTTCTTC
CASSFGPMKGEQFF
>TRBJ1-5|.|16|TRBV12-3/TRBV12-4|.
TGTGCCAGCAGCCTTCAGGGAGGGCCCTACAATCAGCCCCAGCATTTT
CASSLQGGPYNQPQHF
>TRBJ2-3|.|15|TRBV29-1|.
TGCAGCGTTATATTACCGGCAGGGCACACAGATACGCAGTATTTT
CSVILPAGHTDTQYF
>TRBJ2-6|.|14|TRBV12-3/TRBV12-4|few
TGTGCCAGCAGTCCCTGGACCGGGGCCAACGTCCTGACTTTC
CASSPWTGANVLTF
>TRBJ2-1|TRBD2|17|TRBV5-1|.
TGCGCCAGCAGCTTGGAGACTAGCGAGAGAAGAGGCAATGAGCAGTTCTTC
CASSLETSERRGNEQFF
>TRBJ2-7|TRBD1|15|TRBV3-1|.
TGTGCCAGCAGCCCGTGGGACAGCAGCTCCTACGAGCAGTACTTC
CASSPWDSSSYEQYF
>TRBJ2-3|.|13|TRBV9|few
TGTGCCAGCAGCGTAGTTGGAGTTGATACGCAGTATTTT
CASSVVGVDTQYF
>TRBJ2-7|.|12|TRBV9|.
TGTGCCAGCAGTCGGGTCGAGTACGAGCAGTACTTC
CASSRVEYEQYF
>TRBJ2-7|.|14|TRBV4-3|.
TGCGCCAGCAGCCAAGACAGGGAGAGGAACGAGCAGTACTTC
CASSQDRERNEQYF
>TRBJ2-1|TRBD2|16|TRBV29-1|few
TGCAGCGCCACACGGACTAGCGGAAACCCGGCGGGTGAGCAGTTCTTC
CSATRTSGNPAGEQFF
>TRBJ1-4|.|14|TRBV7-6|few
TGTGCCGGCAGCCGGGGGGGGTATAATGAAAAACTGTTTTTT
CAGSRGGYNEKLFF
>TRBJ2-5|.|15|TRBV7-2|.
TGTGCCAGCAGCTTTGTCAAGGCAAATTTTGAGACCCAGTACTTC
CASSFVKANFETQYF
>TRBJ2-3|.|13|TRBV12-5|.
TGTGCTAGTGGTTTGGTATGGGGGGATGCGCAGTATTTT
CASGLVWGDAQYF
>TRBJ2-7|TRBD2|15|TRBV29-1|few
TGCAGCGCGGGGTTGCGCCTAGCGGGAGGCAACGAGCAGTACTTC
CSAGLRLAGGNEQYF
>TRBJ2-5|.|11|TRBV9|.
TGTGCCAGCAGCGCCGGACGGACCCAGTACTTC
CASSAGRTQYF
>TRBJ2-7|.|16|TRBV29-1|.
TGCAGCGTTGAGGCAGTACAGCCGATGTTAACCTACGAGCAGTACTTC
CSVEAVQPMLTYEQYF
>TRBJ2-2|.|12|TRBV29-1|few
TGCAGCGTGGGGAGTTTCACCGGGGAGCTGTTTTTT
CSVGSFTGELFF
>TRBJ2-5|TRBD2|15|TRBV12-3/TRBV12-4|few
TGTGCCAGCAGGTCTGGACTGGCGGGGGAAGAGACCCAGTACTTC
CASRSGLAGEETQYF
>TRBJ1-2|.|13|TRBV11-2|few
TGTGCCAGCAGCTTTAGGGATTCCAAGGGCTACACCTTC
CASSFRDSKGYTF
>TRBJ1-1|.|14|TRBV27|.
TGTGCCAGCAGTCTCTCCCCCAAGGGGCTGATGGCTTTCTTT
CASSLSPKGLMAFF
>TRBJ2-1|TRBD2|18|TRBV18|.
TGTGCCAGCTCACCTCGGACTAGCGGTACTGGCTCCTACAATGAGCAGTTCTTC
CASSPRTSGTGSYNEQFF
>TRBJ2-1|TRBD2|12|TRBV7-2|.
TGTGCCAGCAGCATGACTAGCGGGGGGCAGTTCTTC
CASSMTSGGQFF
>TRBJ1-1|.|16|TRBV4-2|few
TGTGCCAGCAGCCAAGATAGGGGTGGTGGGGCCACTGAAGCTTTCTTT
CASSQDRGGGATEAFF
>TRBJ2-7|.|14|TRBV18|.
TGTGCCAGCTCGCCGGGACGCGGCCTGAACGAGCAGTACTTC
CASSPGRGLNEQYF
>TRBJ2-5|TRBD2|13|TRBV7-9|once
TGTGCCAGCCGCAGCGGGAATGCGGAGACCCAGTACTTC
CASRSGNAETQYF
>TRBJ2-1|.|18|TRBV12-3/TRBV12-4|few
TGTGCCAGCACGGGAAGGGGAACGAGGGGTGTCTCCTACAATGAGCAGTTCTTC
CASTGRGTRGVSYNEQFF
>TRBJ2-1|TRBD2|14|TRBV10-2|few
TGCGCCAGCAGTGAAGGACTAGCGGGATATGAGCAGTTCTTC
CASSEGLAGYEQFF
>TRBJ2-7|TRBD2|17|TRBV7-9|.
TGTGCCAGCAGCCCCCCTGACGGACTAGCGTTATCCTACGAGCAGTACTTC
CASSPPDGLALSYEQYF
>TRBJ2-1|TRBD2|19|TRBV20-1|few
TGCAGTGCTAGCTCTGGACTAGCGGGGGGGCGGTCTAGTGACAATGAGCAGTTCTTC
CSASSGLAGGRSSDNEQFF
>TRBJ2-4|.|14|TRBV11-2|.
TGTGCCAGCAGCTTAGATCGGGTAGGAAACATTCAGTACTTC
CASSLDRVGNIQYF
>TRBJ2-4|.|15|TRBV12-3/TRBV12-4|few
TGTGCCAGCAGTCCACCGGGACCCCGGGACGGCATTCAGTACTTC
CASSPPGPRDGIQYF
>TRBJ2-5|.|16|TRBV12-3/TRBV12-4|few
TGTGCCAGCAGTTCCCCAGCGGAGGGCCTCCAAGAGACCCAGTACTTC
CASSSPAEGLQETQYF
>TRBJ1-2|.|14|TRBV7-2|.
TGTGCCAGCAGCTTAGACAGGATGCTCTATGGCTACACCTTC
CASSLDRMLYGYTF
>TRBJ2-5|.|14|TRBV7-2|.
TGTGCCAGCAGCTTACAACCTGGCAGGGAGACCCAGTACTTC
CASSLQPGRETQYF